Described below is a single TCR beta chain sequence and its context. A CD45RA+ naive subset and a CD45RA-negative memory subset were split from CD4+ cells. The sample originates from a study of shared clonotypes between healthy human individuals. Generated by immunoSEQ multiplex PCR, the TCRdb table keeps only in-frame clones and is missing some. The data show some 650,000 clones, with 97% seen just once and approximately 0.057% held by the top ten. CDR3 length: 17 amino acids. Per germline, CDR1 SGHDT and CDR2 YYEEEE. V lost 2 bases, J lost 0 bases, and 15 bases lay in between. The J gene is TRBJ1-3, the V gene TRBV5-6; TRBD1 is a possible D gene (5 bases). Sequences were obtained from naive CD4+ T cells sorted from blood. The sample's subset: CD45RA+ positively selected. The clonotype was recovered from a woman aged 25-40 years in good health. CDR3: CASSLRGSTISGNTIYF. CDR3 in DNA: TGTGCCAGCAGCTTACGGGGCAGTACCATCTCTGGAAACACCATATATTTT.